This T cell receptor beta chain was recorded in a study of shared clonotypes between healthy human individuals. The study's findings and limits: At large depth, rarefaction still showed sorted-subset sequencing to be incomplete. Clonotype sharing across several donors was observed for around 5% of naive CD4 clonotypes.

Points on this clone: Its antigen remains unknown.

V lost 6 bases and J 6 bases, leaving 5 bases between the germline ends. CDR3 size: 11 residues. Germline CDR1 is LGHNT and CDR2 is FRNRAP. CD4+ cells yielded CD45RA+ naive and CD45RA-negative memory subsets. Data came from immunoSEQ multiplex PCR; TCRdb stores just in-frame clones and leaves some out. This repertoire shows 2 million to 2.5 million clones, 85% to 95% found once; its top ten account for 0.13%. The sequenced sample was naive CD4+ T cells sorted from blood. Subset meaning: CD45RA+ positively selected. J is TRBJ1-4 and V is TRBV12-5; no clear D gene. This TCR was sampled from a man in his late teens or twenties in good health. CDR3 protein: CASGLHEKLFF. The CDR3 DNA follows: TGTGCTAGTGGCCTCCATGAAAAACTGTTTTTT.